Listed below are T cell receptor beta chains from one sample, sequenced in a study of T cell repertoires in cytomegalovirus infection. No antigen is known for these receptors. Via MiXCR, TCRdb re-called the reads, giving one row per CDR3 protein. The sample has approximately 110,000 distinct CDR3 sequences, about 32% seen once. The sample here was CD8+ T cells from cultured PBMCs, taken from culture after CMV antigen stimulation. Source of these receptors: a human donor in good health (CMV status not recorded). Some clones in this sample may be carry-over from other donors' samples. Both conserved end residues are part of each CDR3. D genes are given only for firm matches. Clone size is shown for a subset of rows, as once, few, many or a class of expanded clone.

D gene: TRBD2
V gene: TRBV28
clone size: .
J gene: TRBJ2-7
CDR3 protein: CASTKGGVKGEQYF
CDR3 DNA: TGTGCCAGCACCAAGGGAGGGGTTAAGGGCGAGCAGTACTTC

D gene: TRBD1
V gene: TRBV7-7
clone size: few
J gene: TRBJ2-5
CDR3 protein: CASSPSSRGYQETQYF
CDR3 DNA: TGTGCTAGCAGCCCCTCGTCCAGGGGGTACCAAGAGACCCAGTACTTC

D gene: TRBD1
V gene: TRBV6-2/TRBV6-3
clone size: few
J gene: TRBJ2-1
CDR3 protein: CASSETGQGIHEQFF
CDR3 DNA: TGTGCCAGCAGCGAAACGGGACAGGGTATCCATGAGCAGTTCTTC

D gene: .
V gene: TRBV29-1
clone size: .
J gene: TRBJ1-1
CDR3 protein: CSVARRVGTEAFF
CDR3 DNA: TGCAGCGTTGCCAGGCGGGTGGGCACTGAAGCTTTCTTT

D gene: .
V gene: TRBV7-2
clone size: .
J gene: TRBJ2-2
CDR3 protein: CASSLGTYTGELFF
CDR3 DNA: TGTGCCAGCAGCCTAGGGACTTACACCGGGGAGCTGTTTTTT

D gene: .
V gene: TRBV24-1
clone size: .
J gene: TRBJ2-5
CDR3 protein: CATSDLASGTQYF
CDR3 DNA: TGTGCCACCAGTGATTTGGCCAGCGGGACCCAGTACTTC

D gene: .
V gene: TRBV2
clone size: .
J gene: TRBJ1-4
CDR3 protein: CASSEWGRDNEKLFF
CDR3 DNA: TGTGCCAGCAGTGAATGGGGCAGGGATAATGAAAAACTGTTTTTT

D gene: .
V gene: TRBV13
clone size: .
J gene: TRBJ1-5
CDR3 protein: CASSLNRNQPQHF
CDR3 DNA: TGTGCCAGCAGCTTAAACAGAAATCAGCCCCAGCATTTT

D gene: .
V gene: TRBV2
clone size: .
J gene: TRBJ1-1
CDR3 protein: CASWGLMNTEAFF
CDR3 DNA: TGTGCCAGCTGGGGACTGATGAACACTGAAGCTTTCTTT

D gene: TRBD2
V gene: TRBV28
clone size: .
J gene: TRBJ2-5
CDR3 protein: CASKLAAGTQYF
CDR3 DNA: TGTGCCAGCAAACTAGCGGCGGGGACCCAGTACTTC

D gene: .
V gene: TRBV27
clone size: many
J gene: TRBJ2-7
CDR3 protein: CASSFLRGEQYF
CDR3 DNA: TGTGCCAGCAGCTTCCTCCGGGGCGAGCAGTACTTC

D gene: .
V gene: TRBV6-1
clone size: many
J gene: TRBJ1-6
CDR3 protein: CASSEGGGGNSPLHF
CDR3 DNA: TGTGCCAGCAGTGAAGGCGGGGGGGGAAATTCACCCCTCCACTTT

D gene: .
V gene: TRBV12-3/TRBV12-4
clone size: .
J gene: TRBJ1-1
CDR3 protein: CASRYWGETNTEAFF
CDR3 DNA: TGTGCCAGCAGGTACTGGGGGGAAACGAACACTGAAGCTTTCTTT

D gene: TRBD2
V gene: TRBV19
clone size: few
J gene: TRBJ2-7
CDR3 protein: CASSNWGGGTSPYEQYF
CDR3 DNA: TGTGCCAGTAGTAACTGGGGGGGAGGCACCTCCCCCTACGAGCAGTACTTC

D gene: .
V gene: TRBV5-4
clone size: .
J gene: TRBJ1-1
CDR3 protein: CASSIQGGGTEAFF
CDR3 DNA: TGTGCCAGCAGCATACAGGGAGGAGGCACTGAAGCTTTCTTT

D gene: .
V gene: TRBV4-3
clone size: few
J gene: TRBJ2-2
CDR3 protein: CASSQVTRADHTGELFF
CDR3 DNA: TGCGCCAGCAGCCAAGTGACTAGGGCCGACCACACCGGGGAGCTGTTTTTT

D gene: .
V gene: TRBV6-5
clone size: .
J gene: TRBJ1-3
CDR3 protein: CASSYEVSGNTIYF
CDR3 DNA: TGTGCCAGCAGTTACGAGGTATCAGGAAACACCATATATTTT

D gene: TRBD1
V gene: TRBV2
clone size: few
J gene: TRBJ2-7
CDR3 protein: CASKTGTYEQYF
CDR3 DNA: TGTGCCAGCAAGACAGGGACCTACGAGCAGTACTTC

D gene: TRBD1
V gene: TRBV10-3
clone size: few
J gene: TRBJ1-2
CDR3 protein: CAISGSTGHGYTF
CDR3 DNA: TGTGCCATCAGTGGTTCGACAGGGCATGGCTACACCTTC

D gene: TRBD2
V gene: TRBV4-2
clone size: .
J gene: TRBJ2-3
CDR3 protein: CASSPYGDGGASDTQYF
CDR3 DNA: TGTGCCAGCAGCCCCTACGGGGACGGGGGGGCCTCAGATACGCAGTATTTT

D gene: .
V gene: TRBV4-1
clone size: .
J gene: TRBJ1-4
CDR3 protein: CASSPWDGTNEKLFF
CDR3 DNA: TGCGCCAGCAGCCCCTGGGACGGAACTAATGAAAAACTGTTTTTT

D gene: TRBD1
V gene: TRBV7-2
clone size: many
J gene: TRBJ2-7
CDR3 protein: CASTTPGQVSSYEQYF
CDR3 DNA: TGTGCCAGCACCACTCCCGGACAGGTTAGCTCCTACGAGCAGTACTTC

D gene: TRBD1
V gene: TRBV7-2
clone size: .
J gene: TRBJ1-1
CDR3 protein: CASSLGSGGWTEAFF
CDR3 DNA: TGTGCCAGCAGCTTAGGATCAGGGGGATGGACTGAAGCTTTCTTT

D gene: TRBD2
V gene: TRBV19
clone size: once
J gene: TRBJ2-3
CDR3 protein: CASSFPSTSGGAITDTQYF
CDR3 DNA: TGTGCCAGTAGTTTTCCATCGACTAGCGGGGGAGCTATCACAGATACGCAGTATTTT

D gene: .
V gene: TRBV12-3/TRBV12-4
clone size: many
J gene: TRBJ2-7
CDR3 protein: CASSFGTSYEQYF
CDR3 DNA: TGTGCCAGCAGTTTCGGGACATCCTACGAGCAGTACTTC

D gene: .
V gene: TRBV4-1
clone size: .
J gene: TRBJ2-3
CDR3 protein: CASSQLLVADTQYF
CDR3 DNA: TGCGCCAGCAGCCAACTATTAGTGGCAGATACGCAGTATTTT

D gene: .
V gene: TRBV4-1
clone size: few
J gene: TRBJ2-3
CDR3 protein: CASSHPPSGGSTDTQYF
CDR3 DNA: TGCGCCAGCAGCCATCCCCCGTCCGGGGGATCCACAGATACGCAGTATTTT

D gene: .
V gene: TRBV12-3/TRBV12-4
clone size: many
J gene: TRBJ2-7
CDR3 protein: CASSFGQGEQYF
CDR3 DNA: TGTGCCAGCAGTTTCGGGCAGGGGGAGCAGTACTTC

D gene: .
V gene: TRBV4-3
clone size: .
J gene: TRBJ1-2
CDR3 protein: CASSQDTGSNYGYTF
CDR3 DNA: TGCGCCAGCAGCCAAGATACGGGTTCCAACTATGGCTACACCTTC

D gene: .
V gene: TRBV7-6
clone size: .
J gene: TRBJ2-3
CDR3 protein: CASSLYADTQYF
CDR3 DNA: TGTGCCAGCAGCCTCTACGCAGATACGCAGTATTTT

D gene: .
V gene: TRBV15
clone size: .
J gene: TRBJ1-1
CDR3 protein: CATSRDRQLNTEAFF
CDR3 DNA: TGTGCCACCAGCAGAGATCGGCAGTTGAACACTGAAGCTTTCTTT

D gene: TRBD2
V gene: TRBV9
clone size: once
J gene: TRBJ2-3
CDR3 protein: CASQTGGITTDTQYF
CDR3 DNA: TGTGCCAGCCAGACGGGGGGAATTACCACAGATACGCAGTATTTT

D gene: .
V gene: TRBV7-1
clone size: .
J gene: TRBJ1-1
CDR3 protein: CASSSSNTEAFF
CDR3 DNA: TGTGCCAGCAGCTCCTCAAACACTGAAGCTTTCTTT

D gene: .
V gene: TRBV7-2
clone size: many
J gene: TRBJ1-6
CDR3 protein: CASSLGSLTGFGSPLHF
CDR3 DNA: TGTGCCAGCAGCTTAGGCTCACTTACAGGGTTCGGTTCACCCCTCCACTTT

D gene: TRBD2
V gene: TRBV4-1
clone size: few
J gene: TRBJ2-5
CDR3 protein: CASSQLTSEETQYF
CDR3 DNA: TGCGCCAGCAGCCAACTGACTAGCGAAGAGACCCAGTACTTC

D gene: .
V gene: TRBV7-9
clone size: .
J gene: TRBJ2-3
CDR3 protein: CASSLSGTSTDTQYF
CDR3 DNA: TGTGCCAGCAGCTTGTCAGGGACTAGCACAGATACGCAGTATTTT

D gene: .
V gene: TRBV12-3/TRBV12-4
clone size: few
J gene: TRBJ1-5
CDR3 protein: CASSLRTDNQPQHF
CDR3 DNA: TGTGCCAGCAGTTTACGGACAGACAATCAGCCCCAGCATTTT

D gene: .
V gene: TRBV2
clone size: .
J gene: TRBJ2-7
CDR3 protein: CASGPGYEQYF
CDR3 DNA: TGTGCCAGCGGACCCGGTTACGAGCAGTACTTC

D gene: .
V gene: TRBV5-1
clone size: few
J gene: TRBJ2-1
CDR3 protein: CASSLTGTFASEQFF
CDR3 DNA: TGCGCCAGCAGCTTGACGGGGACATTTGCTAGTGAGCAGTTCTTC

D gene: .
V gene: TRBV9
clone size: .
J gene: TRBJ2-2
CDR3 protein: CASSGGTNTGELFF
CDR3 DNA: TGTGCCAGCAGCGGCGGGACGAACACCGGGGAGCTGTTTTTT

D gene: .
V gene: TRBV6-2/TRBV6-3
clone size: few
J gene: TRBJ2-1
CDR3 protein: CASTKGGGPYNEQFF
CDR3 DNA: TGTGCCAGCACTAAGGGGGGGGGGCCCTACAATGAGCAGTTCTTC